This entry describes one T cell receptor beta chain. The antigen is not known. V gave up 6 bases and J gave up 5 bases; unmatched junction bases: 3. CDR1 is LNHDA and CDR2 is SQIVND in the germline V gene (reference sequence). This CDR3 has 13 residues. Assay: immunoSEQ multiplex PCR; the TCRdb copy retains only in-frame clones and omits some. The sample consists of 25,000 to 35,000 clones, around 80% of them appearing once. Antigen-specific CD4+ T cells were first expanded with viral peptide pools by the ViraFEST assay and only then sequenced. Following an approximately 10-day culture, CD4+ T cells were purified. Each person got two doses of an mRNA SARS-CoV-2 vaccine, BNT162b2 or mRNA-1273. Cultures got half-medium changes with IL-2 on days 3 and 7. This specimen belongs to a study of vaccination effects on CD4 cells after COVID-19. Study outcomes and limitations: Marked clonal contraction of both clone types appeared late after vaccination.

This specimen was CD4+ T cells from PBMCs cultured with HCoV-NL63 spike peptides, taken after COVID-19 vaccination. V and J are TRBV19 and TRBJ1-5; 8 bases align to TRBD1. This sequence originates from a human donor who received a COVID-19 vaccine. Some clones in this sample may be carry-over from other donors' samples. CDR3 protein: CASRGQGHQPQHF. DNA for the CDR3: TGTGCCAGTAGAGGACAGGGCCATCAGCCCCAGCATTTT.